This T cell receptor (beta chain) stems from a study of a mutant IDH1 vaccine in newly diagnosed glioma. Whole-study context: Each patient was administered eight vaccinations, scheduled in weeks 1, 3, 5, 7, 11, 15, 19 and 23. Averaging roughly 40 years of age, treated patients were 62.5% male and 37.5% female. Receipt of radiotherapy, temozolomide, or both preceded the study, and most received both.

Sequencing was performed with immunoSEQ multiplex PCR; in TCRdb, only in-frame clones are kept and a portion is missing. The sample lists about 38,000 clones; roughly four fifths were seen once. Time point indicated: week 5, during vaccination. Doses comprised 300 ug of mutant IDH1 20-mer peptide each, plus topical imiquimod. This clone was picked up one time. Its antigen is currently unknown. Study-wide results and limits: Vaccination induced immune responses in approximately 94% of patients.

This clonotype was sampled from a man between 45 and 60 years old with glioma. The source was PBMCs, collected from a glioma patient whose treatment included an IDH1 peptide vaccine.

CDR3 in amino acids: CASSQASPGEGDNEQFF. For the CDR3, the DNA is TGCGCCAGCAGCCAAGCATCCCCCGGGGAAGGGGATAATGAGCAGTTCTTC. The genes are TRBV4-1 and TRBJ2-1; D could derive from TRBD1 or TRBD2 (5 bases each). The germline V and J ends were trimmed by 1 base and 7 bases, with 20 bases remaining between them. Germline lookup yields CDR1 MGHRA and CDR2 YSYEKL. The CDR3 consists of 17 residues.